The sequence of this T cell receptor (beta chain) was determined in a study of T-cell memory formation after mild COVID-19. Whole-study findings and limits: Contracting clones, day 15 to 85, had balanced CD4/CD8, and later expanders favored CD4+.

This clonotype has a handful of counts. The antigen remains undetermined. TCRdb re-called the 5' RACE reads with MiXCR, one entry per CDR3 protein. The sample records over 300,000 distinct CDR3 sequences, roughly 20% being singletons. V was pared by 5 bases and J by 4 bases, with 12 bases between. CDR3 length equals 13 residues. This chain links TRBV12-3 or TRBV12-4 with TRBJ2-7; perhaps TRBD1 as D (6 bases). The TCR comes from a man younger than 35 who had mild COVID-19 (a few samples of this study predate the infection). Cell type and time point are not known. Material: PBMCs or a T cell subset sorted from them (not recorded which). CDR3 loop: CASSLQGKYEQYF. The CDR3 nucleotides are TGTGCCAGCAGTCTACAGGGAAAATACGAGCAGTACTTC.